This T cell receptor beta chain was documented in a study of PD-1 blockade in mismatch repair-deficient tumors. Study as a whole: Patients had eleven to twelve mismatch repair-deficient cancer types, all previously treated and progressing.

As regards this clone: Its antigen remains unknown.

CDR3 length: 14 amino acids. Germline V lookup: CDR1 SGDLS, CDR2 YYNGEE. Trimming cost V 1 base and J 6 bases; bases outside gene matches: 3. Every patient had mismatch repair deficiency by PCR or immunohistochemistry. TCR sequencing covered three patients who responded to pembrolizumab. Whole-study findings and limits: Rapid post-treatment expansion, then contraction, generally preceding radiologic response, marked tumor-resident clones.

The table came from immunoSEQ multiplex PCR; TCRdb's copy has only in-frame clones and leaves some out. The sample includes roughly 130,000 clones, about nine tenths of them seen just once. The sample was peripheral blood, taken approximately 72 weeks after starting pembrolizumab. The TCR originated in an adult with mismatch repair-deficient cancer. This sequence joins TRBV9 and TRBJ2-1; 8 nucleotides align to TRBD2. CDR3 DNA: TGTGCCAGCAGCGTATCTAGCGGGCGCAATGAGCAGTTCTTC. Its protein product is CASSVSSGRNEQFF.